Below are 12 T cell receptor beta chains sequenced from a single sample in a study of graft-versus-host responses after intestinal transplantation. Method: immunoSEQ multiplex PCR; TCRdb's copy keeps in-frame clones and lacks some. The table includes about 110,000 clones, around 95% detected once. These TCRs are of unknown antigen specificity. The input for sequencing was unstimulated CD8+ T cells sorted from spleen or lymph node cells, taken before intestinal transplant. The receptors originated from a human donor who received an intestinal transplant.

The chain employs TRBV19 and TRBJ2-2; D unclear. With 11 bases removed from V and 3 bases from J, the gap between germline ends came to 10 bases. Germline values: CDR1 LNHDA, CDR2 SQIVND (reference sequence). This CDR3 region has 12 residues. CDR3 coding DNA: TGTGCCTCAAGACGGGACACCGGGGAGCTGTTTTTT. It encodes CASRRDTGELFF.

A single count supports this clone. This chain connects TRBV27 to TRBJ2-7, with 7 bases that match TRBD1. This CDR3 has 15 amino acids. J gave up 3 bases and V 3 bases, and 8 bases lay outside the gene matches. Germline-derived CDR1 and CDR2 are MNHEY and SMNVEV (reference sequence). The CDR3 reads CASSFHDRVSYEQYF. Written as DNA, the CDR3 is TGTGCCAGCAGTTTCCACGACAGGGTGAGCTACGAGCAGTACTTC.

The CDR3 sequence: CASSPRTGYYEQYF. DNA of the CDR3: TGTGCCAGCAGCCCCCGGACAGGTTACTACGAGCAGTACTTC. This sequence joins TRBV11-1 and TRBJ2-7, with 7 bases identical to TRBD1. The V gene's germline CDR1 is SGHAT and CDR2 FQDESV (reference sequence). The CDR3 has 14 amino acids. With V trimmed by 5 bases and J by 3 bases, 7 bases remained unmatched.

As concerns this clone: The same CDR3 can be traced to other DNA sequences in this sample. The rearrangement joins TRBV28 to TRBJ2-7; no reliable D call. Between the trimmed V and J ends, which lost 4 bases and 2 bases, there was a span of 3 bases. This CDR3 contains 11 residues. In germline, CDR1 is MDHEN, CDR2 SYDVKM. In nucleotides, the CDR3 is TGTGCCAGCAGTTCTCCCTACGAGCAGTACTTC. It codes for CASSSPYEQYF.

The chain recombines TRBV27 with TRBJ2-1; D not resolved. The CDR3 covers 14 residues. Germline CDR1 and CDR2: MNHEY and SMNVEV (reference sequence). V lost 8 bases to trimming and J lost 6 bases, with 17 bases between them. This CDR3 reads CASRNPLGPNEQFF. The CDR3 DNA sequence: TGTGCCAGCCGTAACCCGCTAGGTCCCAATGAGCAGTTCTTC.

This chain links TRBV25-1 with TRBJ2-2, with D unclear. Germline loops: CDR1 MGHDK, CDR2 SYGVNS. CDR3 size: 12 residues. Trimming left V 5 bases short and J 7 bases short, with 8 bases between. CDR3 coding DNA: TGTGCCAGCAGTCCCTTGGGCGGGGAGCTGTTTTTT. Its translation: CASSPLGGELFF.

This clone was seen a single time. The CDR3 sequence: CASSDEGWNTEAFF. In nucleotides, the CDR3 is TGCGCCAGCAGTGATGAGGGGTGGAACACTGAAGCTTTCTTT. V usage is TRBV10-2 and J usage is TRBJ1-1, with a weak D call TRBD1 (5 bases). Germline loops: CDR1 WSHSY, CDR2 SAAADI. The CDR3 has 14 amino acids. The V and J ends lost 3 bases and 1 base respectively, with 9 bases between them.

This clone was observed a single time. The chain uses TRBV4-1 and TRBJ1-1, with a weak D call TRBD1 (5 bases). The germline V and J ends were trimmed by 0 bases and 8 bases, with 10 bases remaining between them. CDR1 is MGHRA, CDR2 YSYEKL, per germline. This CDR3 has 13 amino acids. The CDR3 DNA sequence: TGCGCCAGCAGCCAAGAGGGACGTATCGAAGCTTTCTTT. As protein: CASSQEGRIEAFF.

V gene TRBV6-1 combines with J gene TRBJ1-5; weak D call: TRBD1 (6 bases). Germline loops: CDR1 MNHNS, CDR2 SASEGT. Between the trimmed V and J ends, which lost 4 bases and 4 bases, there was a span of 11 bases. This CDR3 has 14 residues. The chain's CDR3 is CASSVRGPNQPQHF. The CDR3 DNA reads TGTGCCAGCAGTGTCAGGGGTCCTAATCAGCCCCAGCATTTT.

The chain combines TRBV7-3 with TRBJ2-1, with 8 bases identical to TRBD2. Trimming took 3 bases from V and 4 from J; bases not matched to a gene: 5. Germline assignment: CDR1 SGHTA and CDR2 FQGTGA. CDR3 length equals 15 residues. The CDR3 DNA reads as TGTGCCAGCAGCTTTGGGACTAGGCCTTACAATGAGCAGTTCTTC. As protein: CASSFGTRPYNEQFF. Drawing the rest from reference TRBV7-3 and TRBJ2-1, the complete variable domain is GAGVSQTPSNKVTEKGKYVELRCDPISGHTALYWYRQSLGQGPEFLIYFQGTGAADDSGLPNDRFFAVRPEGSVSTLKIQRTERGDSAVYLCASSFGTRPYNEQFFGPGTRLTVL.

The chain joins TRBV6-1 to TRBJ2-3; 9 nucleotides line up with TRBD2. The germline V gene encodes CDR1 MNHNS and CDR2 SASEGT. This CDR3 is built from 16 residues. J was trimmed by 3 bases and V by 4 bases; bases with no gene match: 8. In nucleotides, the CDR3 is TGTGCCAGCAGTGTCCTTCTAGCGGGGAGGACAGATACGCAGTATTTT. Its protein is CASSVLLAGRTDTQYF.

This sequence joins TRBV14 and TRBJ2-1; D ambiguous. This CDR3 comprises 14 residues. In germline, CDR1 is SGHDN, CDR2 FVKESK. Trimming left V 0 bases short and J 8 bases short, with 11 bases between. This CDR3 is CASSQDPAVDEQFF. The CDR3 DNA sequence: TGTGCCAGCAGCCAAGATCCGGCCGTTGATGAGCAGTTCTTC. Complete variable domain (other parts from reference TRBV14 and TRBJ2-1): EAGVTQFPSHSVIEKGQTVTLRCDPISGHDNLYWYRRVMGKEIKFLLHFVKESKQDESGMPNNRFLAERTGGTYSTLKVQPAELEDSGVYFCASSQDPAVDEQFFGPGTRLTVL.